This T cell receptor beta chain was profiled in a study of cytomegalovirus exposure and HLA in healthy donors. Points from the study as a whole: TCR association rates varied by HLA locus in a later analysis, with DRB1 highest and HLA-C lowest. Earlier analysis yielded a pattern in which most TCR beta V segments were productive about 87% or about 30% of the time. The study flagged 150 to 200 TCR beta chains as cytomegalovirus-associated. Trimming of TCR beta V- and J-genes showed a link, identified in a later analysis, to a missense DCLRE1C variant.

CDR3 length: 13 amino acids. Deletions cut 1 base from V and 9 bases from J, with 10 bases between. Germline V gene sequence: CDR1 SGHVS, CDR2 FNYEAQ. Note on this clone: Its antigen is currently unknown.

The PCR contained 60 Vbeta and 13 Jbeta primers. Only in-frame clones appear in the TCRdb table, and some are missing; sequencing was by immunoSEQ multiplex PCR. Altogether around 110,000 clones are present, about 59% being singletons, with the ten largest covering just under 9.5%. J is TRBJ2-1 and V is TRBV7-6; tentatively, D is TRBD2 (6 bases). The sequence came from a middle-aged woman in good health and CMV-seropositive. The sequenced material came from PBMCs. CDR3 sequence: CASSLGGVGEQFF. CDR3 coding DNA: TGTGCCAGCAGCTTAGGGGGGGTAGGTGAGCAGTTCTTC. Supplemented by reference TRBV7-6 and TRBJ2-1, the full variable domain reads GAGVSQSPRYKVTKRGQDVALRCDPISGHVSLYWYRQALGQGPEFLTYFNYEAQQDKSGLPNDRFSAERPEGSISTLTIQRTEQRDSAMYRCASSLGGVGEQFFGPGTRLTVL.